The clone carrying this T cell receptor (beta chain) came up once. Germline V CDR1 and CDR2: SGHDT, YYEEEE. The CDR3 length is 17 residues. V shed 0 bases and J shed 7 bases, with 20 bases lying between them. Reverse transcribed after extraction, RNA yielded cDNA as the sequencing template. Profiled with immunoSEQ multiplex PCR; TCRdb holds only in-frame clones, not every one. The repertoire holds about 160,000 clones, with about 90% as singletons. This sample was taken from a study of CD8+ T cells in alopecia areata. The receptor was derived from a human donor with alopecia areata. The chain couples TRBV5-6 to TRBJ2-1; D unclear. Sequenced material: CD8+ T cells sorted from blood, taken at week 0. CDR3 region: CASSLGHGNLYLNEQFF. CDR3 coding DNA: TGTGCCAGCAGCTTGGGCCACGGAAACCTTTACTTAAATGAGCAGTTCTTC. The complete variable domain, with remaining parts taken from reference TRBV5-6 and TRBJ2-1, reads DAGVTQSPTHLIKTRGQQVTLRCSPKSGHDTVSWYQQALGQGPQFIFQYYEEEERQRGNFPDRFSGHQFPNYSSELNVNALLLGDSALYLCASSLGHGNLYLNEQFFGPGTRLTVL.